This T cell receptor beta chain was sequenced during a study of blood T cells in healthy people across ages. Through a sample-barcoded 5' primer and a J-beta primer mix, a second PCR was run for 7 to 11 cycles. TCRdb analysed the 5' RACE reads with MiXCR anew, one entry per CDR3 protein. In the table there are approximately 1,700,000 distinct CDR3 sequences, 39% of which are singletons. Study-wide results and limits: Significant beta diversity loss was already apparent by age approximately 37, declining roughly linearly.

Trimming cost V 2 bases and J 1 base, with 18 bases left between them. The CDR3 spans 18 residues. The V gene's germline CDR1 is SGHRS and CDR2 YFSETQ. In regard to this clonotype: The target antigen is unknown.

The sample comprised blood. This clonotype was obtained from a human donor in good health. The rearrangement joins TRBV5-1 to TRBJ2-2; tentatively, D is TRBD2 (5 bases). The DNA for the CDR3 is TGCGCCAGCAGCTTTCAACGTCTCAGAGGGCGGAACACCGGGGAGCTGTTTTTT. It codes for CASSFQRLRGRNTGELFF.